The 9 T cell receptor beta chains listed next were all sequenced from one sample in a study of identical twins. Using its own MiXCR run on the 5' RACE reads, TCRdb lists one record per CDR3 protein. There are roughly 630,000 distinct CDR3 sequences in the sample; around 7.4% occur only once, and roughly 1.5% lies in the top ten. The same data also contributed to another study, on yellow fever vaccine responses in identical twins.

Sample: PBMCs. The receptors shown here come from a woman under 30 in good health.

The gene calls are TRBV12-3 or TRBV12-4 and TRBJ2-1; 9 bases are shared with TRBD1. This CDR3 spans 15 amino acids. The trim removed 4 bases at V and 5 bases at J, leaving 6 bases unmatched. CDR3 DNA: TGTGCCAGCAGTTCCCCTGGACAGGGGCACAATGAGCAGTTCTTC. Protein product: CASSSPGQGHNEQFF.

The rearrangement joins TRBV20-1 to TRBJ2-1; D gene ambiguous. CDR3 length equals 13 residues. Looked up from germline, CDR1 is DFQATT and CDR2 is SNEGSKA (reference sequence). V was pared by 6 bases and J by 3 bases, with 12 bases between. CDR3: CSAVVQNYNEQFF. The CDR3, as DNA: TGCAGTGCCGTGGTACAGAACTACAATGAGCAGTTCTTC.

The J gene is TRBJ2-3, the V gene TRBV24-1, with 10 positions matching TRBD1. The CDR3 is made up of 16 amino acids. Losses at the gene ends were 3 bases for V and 2 bases for J; bases not matched to a gene: 4. Germline V CDR1 and CDR2: KGHDR, SFDVKD. The DNA for the CDR3 is TGTGCCACCAGTGATCAGGACAGGGGGTCCACAGATACGCAGTATTTT. Translation: CATSDQDRGSTDTQYF.

This clonotype was found a few times. The rearrangement links TRBV2 to TRBJ2-3; D unclear. This CDR3 spans 17 amino acids. V dropped 7 bases and J dropped 0 bases, with 20 bases sitting between them. Germline V gene data show CDR1 as SNHLY and CDR2 as FYNNEI. The CDR3 sequence is CASTPEARPPSTDTQYF. The CDR3 nucleotides are TGTGCCAGCACCCCCGAGGCCAGGCCCCCTAGCACAGATACGCAGTATTTT.

This clonotype came up many times. The CDR3 here is CASRHQGSGNTIYF. The CDR3 coding sequence is TGTGCCAGCAGGCATCAGGGGAGTGGAAACACCATATATTTT. V gene TRBV12-3 or TRBV12-4 combines with J gene TRBJ1-3; D may be TRBD1 (6 bases). V lost 6 bases to trimming and J lost 3 bases, with 12 bases between them. This CDR3 is 14 amino acids long.

The chain joins TRBV20-1 to TRBJ2-3, with D possibly called TRBD1 or TRBD2 (5 bases each). The CDR3 length is 12 residues. Germline V CDR1 and CDR2: DFQATT, SNEGSKA (reference sequence). Trimming stripped 3 bases from V and 6 bases from J, with 10 bases between. The CDR3 DNA reads as TGCAGTGCTAGGGGGACGCGGGATACGCAGTATTTT. This encodes CSARGTRDTQYF.

The table lists this clonotype with a few counts. This chain connects TRBV20-1 to TRBJ2-3; 7 nucleotides match TRBD1. Germline V gene lookup returns CDR1 DFQATT and CDR2 SNEGSKA (reference sequence). CDR3 size: 13 residues. Trimming took 5 bases from V and 1 from J; bases not matched to a gene: 3. CDR3 DNA sequence: TGCAGTGCTTATGACAGGGGCACAGATACGCAGTATTTT. Translated: CSAYDRGTDTQYF.

This clonotype was seen ten or more times. The chain employs TRBV3-1 and TRBJ2-1; D may be TRBD2 (6 bases). The V gene lost 0 bases and the J gene lost 0 bases, with 9 bases spanning the gap. CDR1 and CDR2 from the germline V gene are LGHDT and YNNKEL (reference sequence). The CDR3 covers 16 residues. The CDR3 nucleotides are TGTGCCAGCAGCCAAGATGCGGGGCGCTCCTACAATGAGCAGTTCTTC. This sequence encodes CASSQDAGRSYNEQFF.

The chain joins TRBV7-6 to TRBJ1-6; D call uncertain. V shed 0 bases and J shed 10 bases, with 7 bases lying between them. CDR3 length: 13 amino acids. Germline V lookup: CDR1 SGHVS, CDR2 FNYEAQ. The CDR3 bases are TGTGCCAGCAGCTTAGCAGGGCTCTCACCCCTCCACTTT. Its protein product is CASSLAGLSPLHF.